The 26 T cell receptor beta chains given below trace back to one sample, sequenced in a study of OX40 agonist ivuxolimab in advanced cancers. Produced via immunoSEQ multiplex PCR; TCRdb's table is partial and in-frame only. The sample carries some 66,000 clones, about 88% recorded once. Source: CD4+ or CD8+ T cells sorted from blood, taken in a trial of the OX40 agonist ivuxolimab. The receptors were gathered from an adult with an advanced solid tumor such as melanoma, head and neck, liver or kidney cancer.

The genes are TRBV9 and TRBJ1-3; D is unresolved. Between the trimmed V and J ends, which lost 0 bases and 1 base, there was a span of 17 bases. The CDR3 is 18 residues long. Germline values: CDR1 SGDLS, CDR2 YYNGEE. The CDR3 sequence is CASSVVPGLAGSGNTIYF. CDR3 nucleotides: TGTGCCAGCAGCGTAGTTCCAGGCCTAGCGGGGTCTGGAAACACCATATATTTT. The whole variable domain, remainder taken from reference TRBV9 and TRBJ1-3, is DSGVTQTPKHLITATGQRVTLRCSPRSGDLSVYWYQQSLDQGLQFLIQYYNGEERAKGNILERFSAQQFPDLHSELNLSSLELGDSALYFCASSVVPGLAGSGNTIYFGEGSWLTVV.

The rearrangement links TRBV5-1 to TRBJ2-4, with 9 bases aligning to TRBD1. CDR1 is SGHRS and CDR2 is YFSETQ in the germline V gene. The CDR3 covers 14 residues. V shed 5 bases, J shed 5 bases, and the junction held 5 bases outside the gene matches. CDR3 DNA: TGCGCCAGCAGGGCTACAGGGGGCGAAAACATTCAGTACTTC. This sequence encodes CASRATGGENIQYF.

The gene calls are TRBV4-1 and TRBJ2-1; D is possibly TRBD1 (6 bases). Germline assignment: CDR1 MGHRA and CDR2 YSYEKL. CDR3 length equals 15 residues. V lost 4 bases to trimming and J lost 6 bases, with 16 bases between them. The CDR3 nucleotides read TGCGCCAGCAGCCTCGGGGACAATTGGATCAATGAGCAGTTCTTC. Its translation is CASSLGDNWINEQFF.

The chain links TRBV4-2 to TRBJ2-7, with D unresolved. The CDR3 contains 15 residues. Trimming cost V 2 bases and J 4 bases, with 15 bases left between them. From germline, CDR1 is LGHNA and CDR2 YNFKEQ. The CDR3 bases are TGTGCCAGCAGCCAATACGTCAGTAACCCTTACGAGCAGTACTTC. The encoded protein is CASSQYVSNPYEQYF.

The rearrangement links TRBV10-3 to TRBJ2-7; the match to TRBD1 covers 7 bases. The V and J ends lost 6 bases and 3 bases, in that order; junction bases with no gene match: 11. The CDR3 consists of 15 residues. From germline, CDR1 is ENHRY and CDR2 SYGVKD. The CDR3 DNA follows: TGTGCCATCAGGGGAGTCCGGGACAGCCTCTACGAGCAGTACTTC. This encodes CAIRGVRDSLYEQYF.

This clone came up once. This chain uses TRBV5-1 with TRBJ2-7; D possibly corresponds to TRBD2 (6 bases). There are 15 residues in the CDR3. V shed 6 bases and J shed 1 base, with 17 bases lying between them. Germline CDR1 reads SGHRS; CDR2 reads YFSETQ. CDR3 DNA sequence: TGCGCCAGCAAGTTTGGGGGGACGGCGTCCTACGAGCAGTACTTC. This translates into CASKFGGTASYEQYF.

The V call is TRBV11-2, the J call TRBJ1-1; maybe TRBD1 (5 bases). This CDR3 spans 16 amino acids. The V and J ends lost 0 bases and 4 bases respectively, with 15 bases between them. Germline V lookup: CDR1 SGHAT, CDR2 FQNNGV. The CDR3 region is CASSLDPLGQGTEAFF. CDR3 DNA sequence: TGTGCCAGCAGCTTAGATCCCCTGGGGCAGGGCACTGAAGCTTTCTTT.

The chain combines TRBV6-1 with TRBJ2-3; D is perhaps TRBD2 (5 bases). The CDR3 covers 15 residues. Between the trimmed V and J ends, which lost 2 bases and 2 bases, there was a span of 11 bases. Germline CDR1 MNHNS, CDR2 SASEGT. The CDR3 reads CASSERSGATDTQYF. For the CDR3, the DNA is TGTGCCAGCAGTGAAAGAAGCGGAGCCACAGATACGCAGTATTTT.

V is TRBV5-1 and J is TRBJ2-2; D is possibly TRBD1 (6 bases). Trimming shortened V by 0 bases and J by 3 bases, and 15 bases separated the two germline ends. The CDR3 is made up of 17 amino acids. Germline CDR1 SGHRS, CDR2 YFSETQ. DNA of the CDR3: TGCGCCAGCAGCTTGGGGTGGGGGCGCCCGGACACCGGGGAGCTGTTTTTT. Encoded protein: CASSLGWGRPDTGELFF.

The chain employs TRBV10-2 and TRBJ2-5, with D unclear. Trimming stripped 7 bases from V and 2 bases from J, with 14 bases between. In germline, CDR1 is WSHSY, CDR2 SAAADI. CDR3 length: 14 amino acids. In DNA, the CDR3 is TGCGCCAGCACATTAGGGTGGGCTCAAGAGACCCAGTACTTC. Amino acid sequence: CASTLGWAQETQYF.

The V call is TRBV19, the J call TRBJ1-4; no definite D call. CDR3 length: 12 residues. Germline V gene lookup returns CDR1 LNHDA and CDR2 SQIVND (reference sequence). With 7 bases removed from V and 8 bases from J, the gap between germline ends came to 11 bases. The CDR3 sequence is CASTVSGEKLFF. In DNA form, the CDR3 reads TGTGCCAGTACCGTGTCGGGGGAAAAACTGTTTTTT.

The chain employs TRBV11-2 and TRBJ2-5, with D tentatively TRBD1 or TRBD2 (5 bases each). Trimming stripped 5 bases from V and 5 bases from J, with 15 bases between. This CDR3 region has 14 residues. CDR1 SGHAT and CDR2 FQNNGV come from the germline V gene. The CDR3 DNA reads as TGTGCCAGCAGCCAGAAAGCAGGGAGCGAGACCCAGTACTTC. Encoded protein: CASSQKAGSETQYF.

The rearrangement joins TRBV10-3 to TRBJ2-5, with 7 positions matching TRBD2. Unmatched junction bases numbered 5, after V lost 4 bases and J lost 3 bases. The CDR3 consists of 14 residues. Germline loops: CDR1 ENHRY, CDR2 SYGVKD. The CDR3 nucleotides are TGTGCCATCAGTGCAAGGCTAGCGGAAGAGACCCAGTACTTC. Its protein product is CAISARLAEETQYF.

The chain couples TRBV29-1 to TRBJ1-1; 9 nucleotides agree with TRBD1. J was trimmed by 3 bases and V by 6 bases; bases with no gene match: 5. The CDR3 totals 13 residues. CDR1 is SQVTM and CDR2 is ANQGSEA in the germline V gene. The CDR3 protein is CSVPGTGYTEAFF. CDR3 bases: TGCAGCGTACCAGGGACAGGGTACACTGAAGCTTTCTTT.

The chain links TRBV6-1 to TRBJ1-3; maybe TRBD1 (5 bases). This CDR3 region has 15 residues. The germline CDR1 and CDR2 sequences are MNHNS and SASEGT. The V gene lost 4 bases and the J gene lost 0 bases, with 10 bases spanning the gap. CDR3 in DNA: TGTGCCAGCAGTGGGGGGATTCACTCTGGAAACACCATATATTTT. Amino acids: CASSGGIHSGNTIYF.

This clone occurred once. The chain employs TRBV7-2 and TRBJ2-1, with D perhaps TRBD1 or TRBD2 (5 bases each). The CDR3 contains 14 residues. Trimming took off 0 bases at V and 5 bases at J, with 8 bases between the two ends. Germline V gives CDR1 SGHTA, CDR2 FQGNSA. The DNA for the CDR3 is TGTGCCAGCAGCTTAGCCGGGACCAACAATGAGCAGTTCTTC. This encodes CASSLAGTNNEQFF.

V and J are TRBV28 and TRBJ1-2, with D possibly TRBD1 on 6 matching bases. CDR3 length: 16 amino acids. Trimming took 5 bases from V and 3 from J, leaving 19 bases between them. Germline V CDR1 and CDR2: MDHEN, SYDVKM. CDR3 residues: CASSLTILTGHYGYTF. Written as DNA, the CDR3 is TGTGCCAGCAGTCTGACCATCCTGACAGGCCACTATGGCTACACCTTC.

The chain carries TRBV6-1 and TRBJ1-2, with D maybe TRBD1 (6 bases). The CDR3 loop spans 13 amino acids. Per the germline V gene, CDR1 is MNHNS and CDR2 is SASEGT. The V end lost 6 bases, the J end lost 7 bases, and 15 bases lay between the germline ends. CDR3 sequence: CASSIGTSSGYTF. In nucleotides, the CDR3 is TGTGCCAGCAGCATCGGGACAAGCAGTGGCTACACCTTC.

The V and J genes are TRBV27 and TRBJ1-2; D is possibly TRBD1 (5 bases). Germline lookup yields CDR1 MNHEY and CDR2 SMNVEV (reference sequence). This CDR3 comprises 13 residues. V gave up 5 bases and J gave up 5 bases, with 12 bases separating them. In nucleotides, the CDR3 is TGTGCCAGCAGTGACCAGAGGGGTTATGGCTACACCTTC. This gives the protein CASSDQRGYGYTF.

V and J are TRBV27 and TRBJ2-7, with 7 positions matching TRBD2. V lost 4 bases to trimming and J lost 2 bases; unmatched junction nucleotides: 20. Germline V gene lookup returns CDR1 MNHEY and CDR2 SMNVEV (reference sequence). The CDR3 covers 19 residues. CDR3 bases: TGTGCCAGCAGTTCACAGTCCCTGTGGTTTGCGGGAGCGACCTACGAGCAGTACTTC. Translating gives CASSSQSLWFAGATYEQYF.

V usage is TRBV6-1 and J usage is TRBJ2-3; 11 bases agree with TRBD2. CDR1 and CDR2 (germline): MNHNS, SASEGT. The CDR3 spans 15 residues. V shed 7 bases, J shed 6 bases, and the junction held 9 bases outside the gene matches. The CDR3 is CASTLAGGLTDTQYF. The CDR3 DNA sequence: TGTGCCAGCACCCTAGCGGGAGGTTTGACTGATACGCAGTATTTT.

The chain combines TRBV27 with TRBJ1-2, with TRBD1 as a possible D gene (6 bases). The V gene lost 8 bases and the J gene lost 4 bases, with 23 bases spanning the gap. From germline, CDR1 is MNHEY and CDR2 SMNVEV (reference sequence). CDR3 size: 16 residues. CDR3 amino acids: CASGSRAVGQLYGYTF. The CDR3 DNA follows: TGTGCCAGCGGTTCTCGGGCCGTCGGACAGCTCTATGGCTACACCTTC.

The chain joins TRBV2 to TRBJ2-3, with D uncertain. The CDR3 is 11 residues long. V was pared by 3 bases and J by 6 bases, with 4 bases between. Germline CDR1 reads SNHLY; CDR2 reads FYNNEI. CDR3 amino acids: CASSELDTQYF. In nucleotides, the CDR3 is TGTGCCAGCAGTGAGCTGGATACGCAGTATTTT.

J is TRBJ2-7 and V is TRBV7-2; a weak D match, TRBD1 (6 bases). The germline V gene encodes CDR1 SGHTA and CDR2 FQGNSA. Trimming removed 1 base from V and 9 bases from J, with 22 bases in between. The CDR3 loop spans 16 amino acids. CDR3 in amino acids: CASSLGVGASAFRQYF. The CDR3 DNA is TGTGCCAGCAGCTTAGGAGTGGGGGCCTCGGCATTTAGGCAGTACTTC.

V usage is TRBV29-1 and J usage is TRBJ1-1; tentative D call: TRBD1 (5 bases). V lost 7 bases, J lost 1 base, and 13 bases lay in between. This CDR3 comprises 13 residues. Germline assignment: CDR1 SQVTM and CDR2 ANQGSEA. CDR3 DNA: TGCAGCGCCCTACCGCAGGGGAACACTGAAGCTTTCTTT. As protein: CSALPQGNTEAFF.

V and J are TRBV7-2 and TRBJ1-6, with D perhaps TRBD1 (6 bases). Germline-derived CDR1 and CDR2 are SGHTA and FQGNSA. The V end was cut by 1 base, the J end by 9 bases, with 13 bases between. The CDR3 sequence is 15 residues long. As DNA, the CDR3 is TGTGCCAGCAGCTTAGATGGGGGCTTGGCTTCACCCCTCCACTTT. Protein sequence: CASSLDGGLASPLHF.